Listed below are T cell receptor beta chains from one sample, sequenced in a study of technical replicates of blood from a few donors. Profiled with immunoSEQ multiplex PCR; TCRdb holds only in-frame clones, not every one. The sample shows under 75,000 clones, around 86% of them seen only once. Material: PBMCs. The receptors come from a human donor in good health. Some clones in this sample may be carry-over from other donors' samples. Both conserved end residues are part of each CDR3.

CDR3 | V
CASSLVGTTTGELFF | TRBV5-1
CASSLARGSLEQFF | TRBV5-4
CASSLGSGAGANVLTF | TRBV7-2
CASSLNSGANYGYTF | TRBV7-9
CASSSTGAAKNIQYF | TRBV7-2
CASSLAGGFGEKLFF | TRBV7-2
CASSPGGPVAEAFF | TRBV4-3
CASSEWAGSQETQYF | TRBV2
CASSQDPGQRRKGKLFF | TRBV4-1
CASSYSGQGNTEAFF | TRBV6-5
CASSLRGGTGELFF | TRBV5-4
CASSPWSGSSYEQYF | TRBV18
CASSLGTGSWGYTF | TRBV5-4
CSVLRGNYEQYF | TRBV29-1
CASSLVRGRGTTYEQYF | TRBV11-2
CASRGQGDQETQYF | TRBV13
CASSHLSGEQYF | TRBV4-2
CASSSGLAEETQYF | TRBV5-1
CASSLRKGGIYGYTF | TRBV5-8
CASSPGQGISTEAFF | TRBV5-5
CASSSMGPAMNTEAFF | TRBV21-1
CASSQSKGNSPLHF | TRBV16
CASSYSKGQLYGYTF | TRBV6-5
CASSRGTSTDTQYF | TRBV7-9
CASSQGRGGPNTGELFF | TRBV4-3
CASRDRNNSPLHF | TRBV5-1
CASSAGLNTEAFF | TRBV18
CASSPRTSGAGELFF | TRBV7-9
CASSSSGTGVNEKLFF | TRBV7-9
CASSLSGVGEKLFF | TRBV7-6
CASRSPGGHGRDQYF | TRBV2
CASSLELLAGGRDTQYF | TRBV7-9
CASSQDTGSDTEAFF | TRBV4-1
CASSFQGARTEAFF | TRBV7-9
CASSRDRLAGDNEQFF | TRBV11-2
CASSSGQNWQREQYF | TRBV5-8
CASSYEGRQNTEAFF | TRBV6-6
CASSVTSGSEETQYF | TRBV5-1
CASSLEGGFGNQPQHF | TRBV7-6
CASSPDSVRETQYF | TRBV23-1
CASSDPGSGNTEAFF | TRBV2
CASTWERHTEAFF | TRBV5-4
CATSSGGGEKLFF | TRBV15
CASSTGQGARWSSAEAFF | TRBV19
CASTNERSSYTF | TRBV7-9
CASSQVESGVGPSYNEQFF | TRBV4-2
CASSFQQGNTEAFF | TRBV7-6
CASRPRLAGNTIYF | TRBV7-2
CASSTGLTNQPQHF | TRBV19
CASSQSSGTDTQYF | TRBV4-3
CASSYKGRGPSYEQYF | TRBV5-4
CASSQEEVMQPQHF | TRBV4-1
CASSLSSAGQPQHF | TRBV27